This TCR beta chain stems from a study of Ad26.COV2.S vaccination and SARS-CoV-2 variants. Sequenced by immunoSEQ multiplex PCR; TCRdb stores in-frame clones only, minus some. The repertoire has 300,000 to 500,000 clones, about 88% of them found once; the top ten carry 3.5%. This CDR3 spans 13 amino acids. V was clipped by 0 bases and J by 8 bases, with 10 bases between them. Per the germline V gene, CDR1 is SGDLS and CDR2 is YYNGEE. The treatment denotes: around 19 received Ad26.COV2.S at low or high dose, single or two shots; roughly 5 received placebo; per-sample allocation not given. All samples were drawn on day 63, counting from the first vaccine or placebo injection.

The source is a person between 18 and 59 years old who received the Ad26.COV2.S COVID-19 vaccine or a placebo. This sequence joins TRBV9 and TRBJ2-3; D might be TRBD1 (6 bases). Here the sequenced sample was peripheral blood, taken in a trial of Ad26.COV2.S vaccine versus placebo. Here the CDR3 DNA reads TGTGCCAGCAGCGTAGGGGGGCAGACTACGCAGTATTTT. It codes for CASSVGGQTTQYF.